This entry features one T cell receptor (beta chain) sequence. Sequencing of TCR beta was performed on blood CD8+ and CD4+ T cells. The entry originates in a study of CD8 T cells in Susac syndrome. Reverse transcription of roughly 0.5 to 1 ug RNA was performed with random hexamers. Amplification of TCR beta CDR3 spanned 54 Vbeta and 13 Jbeta via immunoSEQ multiplex PCR. From the immunoSEQ multiplex PCR reads, TCRdb called clonotypes with MiXCR, one entry per CDR3 protein. The repertoire holds about 250,000 distinct CDR3 sequences, with 85% to 95% as singletons. The germline CDR1 and CDR2 sequences are LNHNV and YYDKDF (reference sequence). The CDR3 has 16 amino acids. V lost 1 base and J lost 6, with 15 bases in between.

Sequenced: CD4+ T cells from PBMCs. The V and J genes are TRBV15 and TRBJ2-2, with D unclear. This TCR derives from a human donor with multiple sclerosis. The CDR3 reads CATSRGPPKWAGELFF. CDR3 bases: TGTGCCACCAGCAGAGGACCACCTAAATGGGCCGGGGAGCTGTTTTTT.